The 29 T cell receptor beta chains listed next were all sequenced from one sample in a study of shared clonotypes between healthy human individuals. Sequencing was performed with immunoSEQ multiplex PCR; in TCRdb, only in-frame clones are kept and a portion is missing. The table lists around 700,000 clones, about 78% of them singletons. The sequencing input was memory CD4+ T cells sorted from blood. The subset here: CD45RA-negative fraction. These receptors originate from a woman younger than 45 in good health.

This chain uses TRBV7-8 with TRBJ1-5, with D unclear. The CDR3 extends over 15 amino acids. From germline, CDR1 is SGHVS and CDR2 FQNEAQ. The ends were cut back, 1 base at V and 5 bases at J, with 12 bases in the middle. For the CDR3, the DNA is TGTGCCAGCAGCTTAGGCCGTAATCCATATCAGCCCCAGCATTTT. This sequence encodes CASSLGRNPYQPQHF.

V and J are TRBV10-3 and TRBJ2-1; TRBD2 might be the D (5 bases). The germline V gene has CDR1 ENHRY and CDR2 SYGVKD. V was pared by 5 bases and J by 8 bases, with 16 bases between. This CDR3 is 14 amino acids long. The CDR3 protein is CAISSSPGGDEQFF. CDR3 in DNA: TGTGCCATCAGTTCTAGCCCAGGTGGCGATGAGCAGTTCTTC.

The CDR3 is CASSLYQIQPPNEQFF. CDR3 nucleotide sequence: TGTGCCAGCAGCTTGTATCAGATACAGCCCCCCAATGAGCAGTTCTTC. This chain joins TRBV5-8 and TRBJ2-1; no definite D call. This CDR3 comprises 16 residues. Between the trimmed V and J ends, which lost 1 base and 6 bases, there was a span of 17 bases. The germline CDR1 and CDR2 sequences are SGHTS and YDEGEE.

The table lists this clone with a few counts. A much larger clone differs by one base, so this may be a read error. The same CDR3 can be traced to other DNA sequences in this sample. The chain links TRBV18 to TRBJ2-5; the D is unclear. V shed 3 bases and J shed 0 bases, with 2 bases lying between them. Germline-derived CDR1 and CDR2 are KGHSH and LQKENI. There are 12 residues in the CDR3. The CDR3 protein is CASSPYQETQYF. As DNA, the CDR3 is TGTGCCAGCTCACCTTACCAAGAGACCCAGTACTTC.

The rearrangement links TRBV28 to TRBJ1-2, with 10 nucleotides matching TRBD1. The CDR3 is 16 residues long. Trimming at V came to 5 bases and at J to 0 bases, leaving 6 bases not matched to a gene. Germline V gives CDR1 MDHEN, CDR2 SYDVKM. The chain's CDR3 is CASSDPGTGANYGYTF. The CDR3 DNA sequence: TGTGCCAGCAGTGACCCCGGGACAGGGGCTAACTATGGCTACACCTTC.

Comment on this clone: A much more abundant neighbour one base away suggests this may be a read error. The same CDR3 is also encoded by other DNA sequences in this sample. The chain has TRBV5-1 and TRBJ1-1; D perhaps matches TRBD1 (6 bases). This CDR3 is built from 13 residues. CDR1 is SGHRS and CDR2 is YFSETQ in the germline V gene. Trimming pared 0 bases from V and 4 bases from J, leaving 7 bases between. Here the CDR3 DNA reads TGCGCCAGCAGCTTGGAGGGGGGCACTGAAGCTTTCTTT. Protein sequence: CASSLEGGTEAFF.

This clone was seen once. This chain connects TRBV15 to TRBJ1-1; tentative D call: TRBD1 (5 bases). V was shortened by 0 bases and J by 8 bases, with 10 bases between the two germline ends. The CDR3 is 13 residues long. Germline lookup yields CDR1 LNHNV and CDR2 YYDKDF (reference sequence). In DNA, the CDR3 is TGTGCCACCAGCAGAGACAGGGTTGTAGAAGCTTTCTTT. Protein: CATSRDRVVEAFF.

This clone was seen only a few times. V usage is TRBV27 and J usage is TRBJ1-2; TRBD1 matches at 7 bases. The CDR3 loop spans 14 amino acids. Germline values: CDR1 MNHEY, CDR2 SMNVEV (reference sequence). The V gene end was trimmed by 5 bases and the J gene end by 4 bases; junction bases not matched to a gene: 7. The CDR3 sequence: CASSMRTGPYGYTF. CDR3 nucleotide sequence: TGTGCCAGCAGTATGCGGACAGGTCCCTATGGCTACACCTTC.

In its sample, this clone was seen a few times. The chain employs TRBV30 and TRBJ1-4; the match to TRBD1 covers 9 bases. Per the germline V gene, CDR1 is GTSNPN and CDR2 is SVGIG (reference sequence). CDR3 length: 15 residues. V shed 0 bases and J 8 bases; nucleotides not matched to a gene: 7. CDR3 region: CAWSVFGTGREKLFF. The CDR3 DNA follows: TGTGCCTGGAGTGTATTTGGGACAGGGCGGGAAAAACTGTTTTTT.

A note on this clone: A read error may explain this, as a much larger clone is one base away. Other DNA sequences in the same sample also yield this CDR3. The V gene is TRBV5-4, the J gene TRBJ1-1, with D unclear. The V and J ends lost 0 bases and 1 base respectively, with 4 bases between them. This CDR3 is built from 13 residues. The germline CDR1 and CDR2 sequences are SGHNT and YYREEE (reference sequence). For the CDR3, the DNA is TGTGCCAGCAGCTTGGATAGGAACACTGAAGCTTTCTTT. Translation: CASSLDRNTEAFF.

The rearrangement links TRBV5-1 to TRBJ1-3; 7 bases are shared with TRBD1. The CDR3 has 16 amino acids. V trimming: 1 base; J trimming: 0 bases; junction bases outside the gene matches: 4. Per the germline V gene, CDR1 is SGHRS and CDR2 is YFSETQ. The CDR3 DNA reads as TGCGCCAGCAGCTTGAGAGGGACAGCCTCTGGAAACACCATATATTTT. Residues: CASSLRGTASGNTIYF. The whole variable domain, filled in from reference TRBV5-1 and TRBJ1-3, reads KAGVTQTPRYLIKTRGQQVTLSCSPISGHRSVSWYQQTPGQGLQFLFEYFSETQRNKGNFPGRFSGRQFSNSRSEMNVSTLELGDSALYLCASSLRGTASGNTIYFGEGSWLTVV.

The chain joins TRBV5-5 to TRBJ2-3, with D perhaps TRBD1 or TRBD2 (5 bases each). The CDR3 contains 17 residues. Trimming took 2 bases from V and 3 from J, leaving 19 bases between them. Germline V lookup: CDR1 SGHKS, CDR2 YYEKEE (reference sequence). Written as DNA, the CDR3 is TGTGCCAGCAGCTTTCTTGCCGGGACCACCGGTACAGATACGCAGTATTTT. It translates to CASSFLAGTTGTDTQYF.

The chain combines TRBV18 with TRBJ2-7; 9 bases align to TRBD1. Germline V CDR1 and CDR2: KGHSH, LQKENI. Losses at the gene ends were 7 bases for V and 5 bases for J; bases not matched to a gene: 6. The CDR3 totals 13 residues. The CDR3 nucleotides are TGTGCCAGCTTGGCCGGGACAGGGAACGAGCAGTACTTC. Protein product: CASLAGTGNEQYF.

A single count supports this clone. The V gene is TRBV4-1, the J gene TRBJ2-3; 8 bases are a match to TRBD1. Germline CDR1 reads MGHRA; CDR2 reads YSYEKL. The CDR3 totals 13 residues. With V trimmed by 6 bases and J by 6 bases, 5 bases remained unmatched. CDR3 amino acids: CASSLNRGDTQYF. As DNA, the CDR3 is TGCGCCAGCAGTCTCAACAGGGGGGATACGCAGTATTTT.

This sequence joins TRBV9 and TRBJ2-3; the D is unclear. The CDR3 has 14 residues. Germline-derived CDR1 and CDR2 are SGDLS and YYNGEE. V lost 0 bases and J lost 0, with 5 bases in between. The CDR3 here is CASSVAISTDTQYF. The CDR3 nucleotides read TGTGCCAGCAGCGTAGCTATAAGCACAGATACGCAGTATTTT.

The chain carries TRBV6-6 and TRBJ1-1; no clear D. Trimming took off 4 bases at V and 10 bases at J, with 13 bases between the two ends. The CDR3 has 12 amino acids. The germline V gene encodes CDR1 MNHNY and CDR2 SVGAGI (reference sequence). CDR3 sequence reads: CASSFPLVGAFF. CDR3 DNA: TGTGCCAGCAGTTTTCCCCTCGTAGGAGCTTTCTTT.

This clone was seen once. Distinct nucleotide sequences in the sample also encode this CDR3. The chain carries TRBV2 and TRBJ2-1; TRBD2 agrees at 8 bases. The CDR3 loop spans 13 amino acids. J was trimmed by 4 bases and V by 5 bases; bases with no gene match: 1. Germline-derived CDR1 and CDR2 are SNHLY and FYNNEI. The CDR3 bases are TGTGCCAGCAGTTTAGCGGGATACAATGAGCAGTTCTTC. This encodes CASSLAGYNEQFF.

V usage is TRBV6-5 and J usage is TRBJ2-3, with D unresolved. Germline CDR1 and CDR2: MNHEY and SVGAGI. V dropped 5 bases and J dropped 1 base, with 7 bases sitting between them. There are 13 residues in the CDR3. CDR3 region: CASSGVGTDTQYF. CDR3 nucleotides: TGTGCCAGCAGTGGAGTTGGCACAGATACGCAGTATTTT.

The chain has TRBV6-4 and TRBJ2-6; D unresolved. V was pared by 5 bases and J by 0 bases, with 8 bases between. The CDR3 contains 15 residues. Germline V gene lookup returns CDR1 MRHNA and CDR2 SNTAGT. This CDR3 is CASSPDVSGANVLTF. CDR3 coding DNA: TGTGCCAGCAGTCCCGATGTCTCTGGGGCCAACGTCCTGACTTTC.

This clone was detected once. The chain uses TRBV28 and TRBJ2-7; weak D call: TRBD1 (6 bases). The CDR3 consists of 14 residues. V lost 3 bases and J 0 bases, leaving 9 bases between the germline ends. The germline CDR1 and CDR2 sequences are MDHEN and SYDVKM. The CDR3 here is CASSLYRVSYEQYF. As DNA, the CDR3 is TGTGCCAGCAGTTTGTACAGGGTCTCCTACGAGCAGTACTTC.

V and J are TRBV7-6 and TRBJ2-7; 8 bases agree with TRBD2. Germline trimming cut 5 bases from V and 4 bases from J; bases unmatched to any gene: 10. The CDR3 consists of 15 residues. Germline CDR1 SGHVS, CDR2 FNYEAQ. The chain's CDR3 is CASSASGTSGYEQYF. CDR3 sequence (DNA): TGTGCCAGCAGCGCCTCCGGGACTAGTGGTTACGAGCAGTACTTC.

The chain joins TRBV11-2 to TRBJ2-7; D is unclear. Germline CDR1 is SGHAT and CDR2 is FQNNGV. V lost 2 bases to trimming and J lost 3 bases, with 11 bases between them. CDR3 length: 14 amino acids. CDR3 residues: CASSLSQTYYEQYF. DNA for the CDR3: TGTGCCAGCAGCTTATCGCAGACTTACTACGAGCAGTACTTC. The full variable domain, completed using reference TRBV11-2 and TRBJ2-7, is EAGVAQSPRYKIIEKRQSVAFWCNPISGHATLYWYQQILGQGPKLLIQFQNNGVVDDSQLPKDRFSAERLKGVDSTLKIQPAKLEDSAVYLCASSLSQTYYEQYFGPGTRLTVT.

The chain joins TRBV6-5 to TRBJ2-3; 9 bases are a match to TRBD2. The length of the CDR3 is 15 residues. V lost 8 bases to trimming and J lost 3 bases; unmatched junction nucleotides: 9. CDR1 and CDR2 (germline): MNHEY, SVGAGI. The CDR3 here is CASSGGRAGTDTQYF. CDR3 nucleotide sequence: TGTGCCAGCTCGGGCGGGAGGGCCGGAACAGATACGCAGTATTTT.

The rearrangement joins TRBV10-3 to TRBJ1-5; 7 bases align to TRBD1. This CDR3 has 13 residues. Trimming at V came to 8 bases and at J to 3 bases, leaving 4 bases not matched to a gene. In germline, CDR1 is ENHRY, CDR2 SYGVKD. The CDR3 protein is CAIRQGLNQPQHF. The CDR3 nucleotides are TGTGCCATCCGACAGGGCCTCAATCAGCCCCAGCATTTT.

This chain uses TRBV7-9 with TRBJ2-2; unclear D gene. The CDR3 consists of 14 residues. The germline V gene has CDR1 SEHNR and CDR2 FQNEAQ (reference sequence). V lost 0 bases to trimming and J lost 6 bases, with 8 bases between them. The CDR3 region has the DNA TGTGCCAGCAGCTTAGCGGTGCTGGCCGGGGAGCTGTTTTTT. Its protein product is CASSLAVLAGELFF.

The sample holds a few counts of this clone. The rearrangement joins TRBV7-7 to TRBJ2-2; TRBD2 is a possible D gene (5 bases). V gave up 1 base and J gave up 6 bases, with 15 bases separating them. The CDR3 is made up of 16 amino acids. From germline, CDR1 is SSHAT and CDR2 FNYEAQ (reference sequence). The CDR3 nucleotides are TGTGCCAGCAGCTTAGGGCCAGCACGAGGGTCCGGGGAGCTGTTTTTT. Protein: CASSLGPARGSGELFF. Full variable domain (rest looked up from reference TRBV7-7 and TRBJ2-2): GAGVSQSPRYKVTKRGQDVTLRCDPISSHATLYWYQQALGQGPEFLTYFNYEAQPDKSGLPSDRFSAERPEGSISTLTIQRTEQRDSAMYRCASSLGPARGSGELFFGEGSRLTVL.

This clone was counted only a few times. The genes are TRBV6-1 and TRBJ2-3, with unresolved D. Germline-derived CDR1 and CDR2 are MNHNS and SASEGT. V lost 7 bases and J lost 2, with 4 bases in between. The CDR3 runs to 11 residues. CDR3 nucleotide sequence: TGTGCCAGCACTCCCACAGATACGCAGTATTTT. It encodes CASTPTDTQYF.

CDR3 DNA sequence: TGTGCCAGCAGCGCTACAGATACGCAGTATTTT. Translating gives CASSATDTQYF. The V and J genes are TRBV9 and TRBJ2-3, with D hard to call. The CDR3 has 11 amino acids. Germline V gene data show CDR1 as SGDLS and CDR2 as YYNGEE. Trimming stripped 3 bases from V and 3 bases from J, with 2 bases between.

The chain recombines TRBV27 with TRBJ1-2; 7 bases fit TRBD1. V was pared by 6 bases and J by 3 bases, with 13 bases of the junction left unmatched. Germline CDR1 is MNHEY and CDR2 is SMNVEV (reference sequence). The CDR3 contains 16 residues. The CDR3 spells CASRLSGTDFYYGYTF. DNA for the CDR3: TGTGCCAGCAGACTCTCCGGGACAGACTTTTACTATGGCTACACCTTC.